Each of the 11 T cell receptor beta chains below was sequenced from the same sample in a study of cytomegalovirus exposure and HLA in healthy donors. The PCR employed 60 Vbeta primers together with 13 Jbeta primers. This table comes from immunoSEQ multiplex PCR, and its TCRdb copy is limited to in-frame clones, with some not included. The profile shows over 150,000 clones, roughly three quarters of them singletons. The sequenced sample was PBMCs. The receptors were sampled from a male donor in good health and CMV-seronegative.

Only a few counts were recorded for this clone. This chain uses TRBV27 with TRBJ1-2; D remains unclear. V was trimmed by 0 bases and J by 5 bases, leaving 7 bases between them. The germline V gene has CDR1 MNHEY and CDR2 SMNVEV (reference sequence). This CDR3 contains 13 residues. CDR3 DNA sequence: TGTGCCAGCAGTTTATCGGGAGGGTATGGCTACACCTTC. Translating gives CASSLSGGYGYTF.

The chain links TRBV6-6 to TRBJ2-7, with TRBD2 matching over 8 bases. The DNA end lines up better with TRBJ2-1; the J call may be wrong. The germline V gene encodes CDR1 MNHNY and CDR2 SVGAGI (reference sequence). This CDR3 is 14 amino acids long. The chain's CDR3 is CASSVTSANGEQFF. CDR3 sequence (DNA): TGTGCCAGCAGCGTGACTAGCGCGAATGGAGAGCAGTTCTTC.

The rearrangement joins TRBV6-5 to TRBJ1-5, with 9 bases identical to TRBD1. In germline, CDR1 is MNHEY, CDR2 SVGAGI. The CDR3 loop spans 15 amino acids. The V gene end was trimmed by 6 bases and the J gene end by 4 bases; junction bases not matched to a gene: 7. CDR3 protein: CASREIQGANQPQHF. CDR3 DNA sequence: TGTGCCAGCAGGGAAATACAGGGGGCGAATCAGCCCCAGCATTTT.

This chain connects TRBV5-4 to TRBJ2-3; possibly TRBD1 for D (6 bases). CDR3 length: 15 residues. CDR1 SGHNT and CDR2 YYREEE come from the germline V gene (reference sequence). V was clipped by 5 bases and J by 0 bases, with 13 bases between them. CDR3 protein: CASRARGTSTDTQYF. DNA for the CDR3: TGTGCCAGCAGGGCGAGGGGGACAAGCACAGATACGCAGTATTTT.

The chain employs TRBV7-9 and TRBJ2-1; TRBD2 agrees at 7 bases. With V trimmed by 4 bases and J by 3 bases, 6 bases remained unmatched. Germline CDR1 and CDR2: SEHNR and FQNEAQ (reference sequence). The CDR3 has 15 amino acids. The CDR3 DNA sequence: TGTGCCAGCAGCTCCGCGGGAGTAGGCTACAATGAGCAGTTCTTC. As protein: CASSSAGVGYNEQFF.

The chain joins TRBV2 to TRBJ1-6, with 9 positions matching TRBD1. The CDR3 covers 14 residues. Germline CDR1 reads SNHLY; CDR2 reads FYNNEI. Germline trimming cut 3 bases from V and 8 bases from J; bases unmatched to any gene: 2. The CDR3 reads CASSDRTGDSPLHF. In DNA form, the CDR3 reads TGTGCCAGCAGTGACAGGACAGGGGATTCACCCCTCCACTTT.

The chain combines TRBV28 with TRBJ2-7, with 7 bases that match TRBD2. The CDR3 totals 15 residues. V lost 1 base, J lost 2 bases, and 5 bases stayed unmatched. Germline V gene lookup returns CDR1 MDHEN and CDR2 SYDVKM. In DNA form, the CDR3 reads TGTGCCAGCAGTTTATTTAGAGCGGGACCCTACGAGCAGTACTTC. This encodes CASSLFRAGPYEQYF.

V usage is TRBV9 and J usage is TRBJ1-5, with 7 bases identical to TRBD1. CDR1 SGDLS and CDR2 YYNGEE come from the germline V gene. Trimming took 7 bases from V and 3 from J; bases not matched to a gene: 10. The CDR3 is made up of 15 amino acids. The CDR3 is CASSIEGQINQPQHF. The CDR3 coding sequence is TGTGCCAGCTCCATCGAGGGACAGATCAATCAGCCCCAGCATTTT.

This rearrangement joins TRBV11-2 to TRBJ2-7; D may be TRBD1 (5 bases). The germline gives CDR1 SGHAT, CDR2 FQNNGV. Trimming took 5 bases from V and 3 from J, leaving 11 bases between them. This CDR3 is built from 13 residues. CDR3 sequence reads: CASSATVIYEQYF. CDR3 DNA sequence: TGTGCCAGCAGCGCGACAGTTATCTACGAGCAGTACTTC.

The rearrangement links TRBV10-3 to TRBJ2-7; 8 nucleotides line up with TRBD1. Looked up from germline, CDR1 is ENHRY and CDR2 is SYGVKD. Unmatched junction bases numbered 2, after V lost 8 bases and J lost 2 bases. The CDR3 is 12 residues long. In DNA form, the CDR3 reads TGTGCCATCGGGGGACAGGCCTACGAGCAGTACTTC. This translates into CAIGGQAYEQYF.

The chain employs TRBV2 and TRBJ2-7; the D gene is possibly TRBD1 (5 bases). The CDR3 spans 15 residues. Germline CDR1 is SNHLY and CDR2 is FYNNEI. Trimming shortened V by 7 bases and J by 2 bases, and 18 bases separated the two germline ends. The CDR3 region is CASILEKGRTYEQYF. Here the CDR3 DNA reads TGTGCCAGCATCCTTGAGAAGGGGCGAACCTACGAGCAGTACTTC.